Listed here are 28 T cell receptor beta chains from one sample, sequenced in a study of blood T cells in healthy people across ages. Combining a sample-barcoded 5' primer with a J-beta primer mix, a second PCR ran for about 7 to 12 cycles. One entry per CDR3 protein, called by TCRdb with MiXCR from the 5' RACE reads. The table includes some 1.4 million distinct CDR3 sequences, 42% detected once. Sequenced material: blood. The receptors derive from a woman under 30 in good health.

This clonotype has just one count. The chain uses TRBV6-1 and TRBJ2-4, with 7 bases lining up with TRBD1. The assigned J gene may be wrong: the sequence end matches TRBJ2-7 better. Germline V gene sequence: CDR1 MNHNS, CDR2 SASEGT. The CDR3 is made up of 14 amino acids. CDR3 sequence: CASSLRDDRDEQYF. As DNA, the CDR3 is TGTGCCAGCAGCTTGCGCGACGACAGGGACGAGCAGTACTTC.

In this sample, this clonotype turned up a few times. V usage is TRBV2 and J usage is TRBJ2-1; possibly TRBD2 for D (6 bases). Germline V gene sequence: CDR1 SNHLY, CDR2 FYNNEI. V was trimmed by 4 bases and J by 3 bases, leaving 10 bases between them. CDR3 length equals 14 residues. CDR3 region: CASSAGGNYNEQFF. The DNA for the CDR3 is TGTGCCAGCAGTGCGGGCGGGAACTACAATGAGCAGTTCTTC.

The CDR3 here is CASHLGTVGVTDTQYF. CDR3 coding DNA: TGTGCCAGCCATTTAGGGACAGTGGGGGTCACAGATACGCAGTATTTT. V usage is TRBV12-3 or TRBV12-4 and J usage is TRBJ2-3; 7 bases match TRBD1. With 8 bases clipped from V and 2 bases from J, the junction kept 13 bases outside the gene matches. The CDR3 is made up of 16 amino acids.

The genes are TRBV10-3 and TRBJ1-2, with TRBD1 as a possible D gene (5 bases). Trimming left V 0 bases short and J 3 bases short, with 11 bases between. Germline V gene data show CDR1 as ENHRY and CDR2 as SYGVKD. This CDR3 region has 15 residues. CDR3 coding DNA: TGTGCCATCAGTGAGTCCCGGGGGACGGACTATGGCTACACCTTC. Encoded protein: CAISESRGTDYGYTF.

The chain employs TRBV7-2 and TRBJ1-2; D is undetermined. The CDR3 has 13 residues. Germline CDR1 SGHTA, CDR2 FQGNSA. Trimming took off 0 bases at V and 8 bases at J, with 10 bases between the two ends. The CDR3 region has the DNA TGTGCCAGCAGCTTAGCGGCCTTAGGGGGCTACACCTTC. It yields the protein CASSLAALGGYTF.

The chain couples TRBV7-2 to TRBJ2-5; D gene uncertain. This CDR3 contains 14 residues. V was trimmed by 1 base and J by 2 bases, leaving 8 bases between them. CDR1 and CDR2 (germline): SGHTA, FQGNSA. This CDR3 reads CASSLVLIQETQYF. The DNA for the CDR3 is TGTGCCAGCAGCTTAGTTCTAATACAAGAGACCCAGTACTTC.

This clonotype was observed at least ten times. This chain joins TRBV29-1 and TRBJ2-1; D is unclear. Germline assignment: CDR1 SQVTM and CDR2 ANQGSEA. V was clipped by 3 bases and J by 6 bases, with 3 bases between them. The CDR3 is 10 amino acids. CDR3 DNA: TGCAGCGTTGACTTCAATGAGCAGTTCTTC. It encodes CSVDFNEQFF.

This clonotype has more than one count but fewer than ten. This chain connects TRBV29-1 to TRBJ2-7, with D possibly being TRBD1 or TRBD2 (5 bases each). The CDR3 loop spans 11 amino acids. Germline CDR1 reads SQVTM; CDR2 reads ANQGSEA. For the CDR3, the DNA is TGCGGCGCTGATCCGGGGACCGAGCAGTACTTC. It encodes CGADPGTEQYF.

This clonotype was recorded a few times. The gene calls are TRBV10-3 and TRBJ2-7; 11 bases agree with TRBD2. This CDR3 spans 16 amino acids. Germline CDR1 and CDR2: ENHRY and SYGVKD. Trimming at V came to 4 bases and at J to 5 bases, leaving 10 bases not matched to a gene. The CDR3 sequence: CAISGITSGSSNEQYF. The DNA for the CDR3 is TGTGCCATCAGTGGGATCACTAGCGGGAGTTCCAACGAGCAGTACTTC.

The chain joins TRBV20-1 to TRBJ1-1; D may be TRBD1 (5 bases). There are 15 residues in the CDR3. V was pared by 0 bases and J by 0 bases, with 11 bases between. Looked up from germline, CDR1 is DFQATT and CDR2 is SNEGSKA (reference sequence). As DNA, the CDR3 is TGCAGTGCTAGAGATCCGACAGCTATGAACACTGAAGCTTTCTTT. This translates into CSARDPTAMNTEAFF.

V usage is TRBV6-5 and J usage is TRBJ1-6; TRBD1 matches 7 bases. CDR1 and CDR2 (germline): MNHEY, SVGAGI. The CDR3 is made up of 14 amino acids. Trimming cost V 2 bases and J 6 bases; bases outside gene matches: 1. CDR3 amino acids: CASSYTGVNSPLHF. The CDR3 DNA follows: TGTGCCAGCAGTTACACAGGGGTTAATTCACCCCTCCACTTT.

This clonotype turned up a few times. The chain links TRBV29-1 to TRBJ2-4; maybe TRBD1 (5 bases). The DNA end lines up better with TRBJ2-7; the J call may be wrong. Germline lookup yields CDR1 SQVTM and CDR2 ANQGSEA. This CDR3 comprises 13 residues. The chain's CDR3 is CSTRRAGNYEQYF. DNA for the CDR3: TGCAGCACCCGACGGGCAGGGAACTACGAGCAGTACTTC.

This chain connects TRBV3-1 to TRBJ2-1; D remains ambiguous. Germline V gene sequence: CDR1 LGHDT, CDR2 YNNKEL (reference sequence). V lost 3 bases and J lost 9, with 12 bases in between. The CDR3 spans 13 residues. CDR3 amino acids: CASSQSSVGEQFF. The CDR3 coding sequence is TGTGCCAGCAGCCAGTCAAGCGTGGGTGAGCAGTTCTTC.

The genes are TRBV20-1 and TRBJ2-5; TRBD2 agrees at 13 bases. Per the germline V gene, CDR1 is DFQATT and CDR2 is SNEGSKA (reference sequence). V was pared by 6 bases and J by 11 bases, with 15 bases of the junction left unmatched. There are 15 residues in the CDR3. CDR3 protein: CSASPGLAGRGEQYF. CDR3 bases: TGCAGTGCGTCCCCGGGACTAGCGGGACGTGGGGAGCAGTACTTC.

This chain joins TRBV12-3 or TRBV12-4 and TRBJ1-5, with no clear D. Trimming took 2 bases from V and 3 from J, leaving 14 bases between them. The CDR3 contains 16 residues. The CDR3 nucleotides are TGTGCCAGCAGTTTAACGGTGTCCGCACTCAATCAGCCCCAGCATTTT. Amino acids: CASSLTVSALNQPQHF.

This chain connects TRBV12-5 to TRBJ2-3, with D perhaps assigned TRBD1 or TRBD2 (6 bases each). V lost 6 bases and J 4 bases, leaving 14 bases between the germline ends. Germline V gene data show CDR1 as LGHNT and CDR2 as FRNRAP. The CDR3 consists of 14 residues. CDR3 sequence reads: CASGTGAGADTQYF. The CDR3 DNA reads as TGTGCTAGTGGCACGGGGGCCGGGGCAGATACGCAGTATTTT.

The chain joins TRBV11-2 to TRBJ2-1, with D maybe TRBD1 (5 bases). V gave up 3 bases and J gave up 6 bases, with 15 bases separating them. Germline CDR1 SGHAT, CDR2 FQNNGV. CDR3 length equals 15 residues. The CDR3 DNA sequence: TGTGCCAGCAGCTTCCCCTTCACAGGTTCCAATGAGCAGTTCTTC. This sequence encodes CASSFPFTGSNEQFF.

CDR3 region: CASEGDSWGYTF. The CDR3 nucleotides read TGTGCCAGCGAGGGGGACAGTTGGGGCTACACCTTC. The J gene is TRBJ1-2, the V gene TRBV6-6; 7 bases are shared with TRBD1. The germline V gene has CDR1 MNHNY and CDR2 SVGAGI (reference sequence). V lost 8 bases to trimming and J lost 8 bases; unmatched junction nucleotides: 8. The CDR3 length is 12 residues.

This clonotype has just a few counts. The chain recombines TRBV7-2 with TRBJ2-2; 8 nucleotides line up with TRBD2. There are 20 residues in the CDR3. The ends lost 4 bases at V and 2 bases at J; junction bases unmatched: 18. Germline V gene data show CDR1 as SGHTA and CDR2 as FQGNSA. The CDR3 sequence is CASSSRRDERGGTNTGELFF. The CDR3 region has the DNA TGTGCCAGCAGCTCCCGGCGCGATGAGCGCGGGGGGACTAACACCGGGGAGCTGTTTTTT.

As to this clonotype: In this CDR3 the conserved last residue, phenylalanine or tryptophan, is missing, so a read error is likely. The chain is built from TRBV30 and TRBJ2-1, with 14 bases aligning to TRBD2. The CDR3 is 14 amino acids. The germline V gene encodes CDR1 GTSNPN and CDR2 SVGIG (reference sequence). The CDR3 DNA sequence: TGTGCAGGGACTAGCGGGAGCTCCTACAATGAGCAGTTCTCT. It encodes CAGTSGSSYNEQFS.

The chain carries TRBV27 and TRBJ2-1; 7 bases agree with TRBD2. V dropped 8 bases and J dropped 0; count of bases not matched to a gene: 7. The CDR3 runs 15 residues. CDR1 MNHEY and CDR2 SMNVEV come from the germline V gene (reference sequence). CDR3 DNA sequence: TGTGCCAGCGGGAGCGGGGTCATCTCCTACAATGAGCAGTTCTTC. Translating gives CASGSGVISYNEQFF.

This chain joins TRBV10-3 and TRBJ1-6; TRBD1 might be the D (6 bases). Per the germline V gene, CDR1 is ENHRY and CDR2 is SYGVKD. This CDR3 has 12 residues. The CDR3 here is CATSGDDSPLHF. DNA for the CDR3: TGTGCTACATCAGGGGACGATTCACCCCTCCACTTT.

CDR3 nucleotide sequence: TGTGCCAGCAGCTGGGCGCGGGAGGCGAACACCGGGGAGCTGTTTTTT. It translates to CASSWAREANTGELFF. The chain links TRBV11-2 to TRBJ2-2; 8 bases align to TRBD2. The CDR3 totals 16 residues. V shed 4 bases, J shed 0 bases, and the junction held 4 bases outside the gene matches. In germline, CDR1 is SGHAT, CDR2 FQNNGV.

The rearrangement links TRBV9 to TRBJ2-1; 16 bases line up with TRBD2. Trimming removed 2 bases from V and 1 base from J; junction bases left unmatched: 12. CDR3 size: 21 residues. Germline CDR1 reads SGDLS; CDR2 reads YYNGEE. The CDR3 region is CASSVAVGGLAGGQSYNEQFF. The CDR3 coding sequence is TGTGCCAGCAGCGTCGCCGTAGGGGGACTAGCGGGGGGGCAGTCCTACAATGAGCAGTTCTTC.

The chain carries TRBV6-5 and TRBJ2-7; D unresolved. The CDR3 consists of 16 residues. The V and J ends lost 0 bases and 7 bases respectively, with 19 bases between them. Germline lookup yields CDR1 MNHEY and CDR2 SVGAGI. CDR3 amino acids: CASSYSNSPMVGEQYF. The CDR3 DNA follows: TGTGCCAGCAGTTACTCGAACTCCCCGATGGTGGGGGAGCAGTACTTC.

CDR3 DNA: TGTGCCAGTCAGGTTGGCTATGGCTACACCTTC. Protein: CASQVGYGYTF. The genes are TRBV25-1 and TRBJ1-2; D is uncertain. Trimming cost V 9 bases and J 4 bases, with 9 bases left between them. CDR1 is MGHDK, CDR2 SYGVNS, per germline. This CDR3 is built from 11 residues.

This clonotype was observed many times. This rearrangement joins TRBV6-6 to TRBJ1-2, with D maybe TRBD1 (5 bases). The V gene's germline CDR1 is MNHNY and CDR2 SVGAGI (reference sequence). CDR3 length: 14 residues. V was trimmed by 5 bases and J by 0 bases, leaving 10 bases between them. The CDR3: CASSPGSANYGYTF. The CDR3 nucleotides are TGTGCCAGCAGTCCAGGGTCAGCTAACTATGGCTACACCTTC.

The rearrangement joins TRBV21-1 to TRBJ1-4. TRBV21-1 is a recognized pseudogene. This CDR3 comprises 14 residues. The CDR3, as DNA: TGTGCCAGCAGCAAAGGGTCGGGGTATGAAAAACTGTTTTTT. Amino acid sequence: CASSKGSGYEKLFF.